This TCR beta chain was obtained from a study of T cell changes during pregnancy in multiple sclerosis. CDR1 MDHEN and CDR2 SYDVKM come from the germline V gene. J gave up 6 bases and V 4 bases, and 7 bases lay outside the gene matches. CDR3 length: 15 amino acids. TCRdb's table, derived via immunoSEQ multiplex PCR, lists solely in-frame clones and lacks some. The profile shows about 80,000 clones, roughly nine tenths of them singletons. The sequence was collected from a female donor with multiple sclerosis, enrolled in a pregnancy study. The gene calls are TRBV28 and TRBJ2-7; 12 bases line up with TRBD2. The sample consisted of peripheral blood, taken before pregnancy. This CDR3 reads CASSWASGRAFEQYF. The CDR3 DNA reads TGTGCCAGCAGTTGGGCTAGCGGGAGGGCTTTCGAGCAGTACTTC.